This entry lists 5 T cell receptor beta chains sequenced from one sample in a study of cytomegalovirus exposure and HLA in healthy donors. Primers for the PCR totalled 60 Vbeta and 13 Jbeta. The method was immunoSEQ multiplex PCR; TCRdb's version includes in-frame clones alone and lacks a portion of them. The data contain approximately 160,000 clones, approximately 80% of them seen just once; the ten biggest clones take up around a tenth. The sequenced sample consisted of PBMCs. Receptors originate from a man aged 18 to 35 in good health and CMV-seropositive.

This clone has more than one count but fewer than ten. CDR3 in amino acids: CASSYTSQGGEKLFF. The CDR3 nucleotides read TGTGCCAGCAGTTATACCAGCCAGGGAGGCGAAAAACTGTTTTTT. The chain has TRBV6-5 and TRBJ1-4, with a tentative D call TRBD1 (5 bases). Looked up from germline, CDR1 is MNHEY and CDR2 is SVGAGI. The V end was cut by 3 bases, the J end by 8 bases, with 16 bases between. The length of the CDR3 is 15 residues.

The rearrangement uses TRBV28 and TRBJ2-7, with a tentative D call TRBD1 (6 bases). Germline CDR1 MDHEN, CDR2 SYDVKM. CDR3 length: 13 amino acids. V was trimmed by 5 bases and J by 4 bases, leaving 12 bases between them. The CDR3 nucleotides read TGTGCCAGCAGTGCTACACAGGGATACGAGCAGTACTTC. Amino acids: CASSATQGYEQYF.

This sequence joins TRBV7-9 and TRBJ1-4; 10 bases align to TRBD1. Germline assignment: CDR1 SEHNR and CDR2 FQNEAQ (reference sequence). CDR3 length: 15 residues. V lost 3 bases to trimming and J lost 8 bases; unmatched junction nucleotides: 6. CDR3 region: CASSLTGTGVEKLFF. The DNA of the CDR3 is TGTGCCAGCAGCTTGACCGGGACAGGGGTAGAAAAACTGTTTTTT.

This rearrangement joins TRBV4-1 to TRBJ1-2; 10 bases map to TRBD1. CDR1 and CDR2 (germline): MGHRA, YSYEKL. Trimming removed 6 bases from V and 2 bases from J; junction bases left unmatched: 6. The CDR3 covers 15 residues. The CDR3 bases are TGCGCCAGCAGGGATAGGACAGGGGGGAACTATGGCTACACCTTC. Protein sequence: CASRDRTGGNYGYTF.

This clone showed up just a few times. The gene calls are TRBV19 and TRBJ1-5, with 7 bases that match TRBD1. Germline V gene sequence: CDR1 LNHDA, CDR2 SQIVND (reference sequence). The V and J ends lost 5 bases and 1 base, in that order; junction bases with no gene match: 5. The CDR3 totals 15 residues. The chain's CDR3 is CASSLGTASNQPQHF. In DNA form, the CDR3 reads TGTGCCAGTAGTCTAGGGACAGCCAGCAATCAGCCCCAGCATTTT.